The source of this T cell receptor beta chain is a study of T cells in Graves' hyperthyroidism and ophthalmopathy (dated by TCRdb to between 2019 and 2020). In the study overall: Peripheral blood samples were taken at the time of initial diagnosis, prior to any treatment. To identify TCR V-J signatures that set the groups apart, the researchers used a discovery cohort of more than 95 patients, made up of 40 to 45 with Graves' ophthalmopathy and about 60 with stable Graves' hyperthyroidism. An independent validation cohort of around 19 hyperthyroidism patients and 15 or so patients who later progressed to ophthalmopathy tested prospective prediction of ophthalmopathy. The approximately 90 discovery patients were divided at random into training and test sets in a 7:3 ratio. Thyroid tissue and blood T-cell repertoires from more than 5 Graves' hyperthyroidism patients were also compared in the study. Once sampling was done, hyperthyroidism patients were given methimazole at a starting dose of 30 mg daily, whereas ophthalmopathy patients were given high-dose intravenous methylprednisolone. The paper reports TCR Vbeta CDR3 sequencing of 140 or so peripheral blood samples: approximately 43 ophthalmopathy, about 75 hyperthyroidism and approximately 17 progressor patients. General conclusions and limits of the study: Most expanded thyroid clonotypes (frequency above 0.001) were also detected in blood, suggesting blood repertoires may reflect thyroid immune responses. Sample size was not statistically predetermined, and investigators were not blinded to group allocation. In validation, progression to ophthalmopathy was predicted by the model with 70% to 71% sensitivity and roughly 72% specificity, a median of around 5.9 months before onset. In cross-validation, a model built on a 13 V-J signature told ophthalmopathy apart from stable hyperthyroidism with 85% to 90% sensitivity and around 83% specificity, and in testing the same model reached 80%/75%.

V is pared back by 5 bases and J by 2 bases, with 16 bases lying between the germline termini. The CDR3 goes from the cysteine to the phenylalanine over 17 residues. Only the CDR3 portion is preserved as DNA: 51 bases, with reading frame beginning at the first base. As encoded in the germline V gene (reference sequence), CDR1 is MNHEY while CDR2 is SMNVEV. The TCR beta CDR3 regions were amplified from RNA transcripts. The first round of RT-PCR for the TCR CDR3 was performed with the HTBI primer set and the Qiagen OneStep RT-PCR kit. The libraries were constructed in a second round of multiplex PCR and then size-selected and purified. The libraries were sequenced on an Illumina HiSeq2000 using paired-end 100 bp reads. The source study handled its data this way. SOAPnuke was used to process the raw data, with reads discarded if the reads contained adapters or uncalled bases, had a mean Phred below 15, or lacked an exact constant-primer or identifier match. High-quality paired reads were merged with COPE v1.2.5, and unique nucleotide sequences were defined as clonotypes. Clonotypes were aligned to IMGT TRBV, TRBD and TRBJ reference segments using MiTCR v1.1. Analysis was restricted to V-J combinations with a frequency above 0.0001, which covered 98% to 99.2% of repertoires. The TCS score was defined as F50 (clonal expansion) divided by E x V (chaos), with BLOSUM62-based TCRdist calculated between CDR3 peptides within each V-J. Welch's t-statistics and random forest reduced 514 V-J features to 13, which were used in a naive Bayes classifier (R e1071). TCRdb trimmed public reads at Q25 via fastp, called clones via MiXCR and kept in-frame beta chains. Merged by CDR3 protein, the rows form single entries marked with the most common genes and DNA. TCRdb, rather than the study authors, made the V and J calls. This sample gives more than 300,000 distinct CDR3 sequences in total; about 14% of them show up just once. About 19% of the sample lies in the top ten.

In this sample, this clonotype turned up once. Its antigen is still unknown. No per-base quality is available; no much larger clone lies one base away. A lone read offers only weak evidence. Ophthalmopathy patients had moderately to severely active disease, with a Clinical Activity Score of 3 or more, a NOSPECS grade of 4 or more, and a disease duration of less than 3 months. The study excluded patients with uncontrolled infections, other autoimmune diseases, pregnancy or lactation. Clinical symptoms, serum thyroxine and TRAb, thyroid ultrasound, and orbital computed tomography formed the basis for the diagnoses. PBMCs were separated from over 9 ml of fresh peripheral blood using Ficoll-Paque density gradient centrifugation. Total RNA was extracted using Trizol reagent, and RNA quality was assessed on an Agilent 2100 Bioanalyzer.

Sample: blood. The chain joins TRBV27 to TRBJ2-6, with a tentative D gene TRBD2 over 6 matching bases. This receptor was identified in a woman aged 25 to 39 with Graves' ophthalmopathy. The CDR3 has the sequence CASSPISPGAGANVLTF. The DNA sequence is TGTGCCAGCAGTCCCATTAGCCCGGGGGCTGGGGCCAACGTCCTGACTTTC.